The rows below give T cell receptor beta chains drawn from one sample of a study of regulatory T cells in long-lasting Graves disease. Using its own MiXCR run on the multiplex PCR reads, TCRdb lists one record per CDR3 protein. Of 200,000 to 250,000 distinct CDR3 sequences listed, 18% are singletons. The source material was peripheral blood mononuclear cells (PBMCs), sampled at new diagnosis, from a patient treated with antithyroid drugs. The receptors stem from a female donor with Graves disease. Each CDR3 is given with its conserved first and last residue. Fields, in order: V gene, D gene, CDR3 protein. A D gene is named only where the DNA matches it firmly.

TRBV28 TRBD2 CASSSKAPVAGGQGNEQFF
TRBV24-1 . CATSDDRDGNEKLFF
TRBV5-4 . CASSLGLSSNSPLHF
TRBV28 TRBD1 CANRDRNTDTQYF
TRBV27 . CASRTRDPYNEQFF
TRBV29-1 . CSVDSFDEQFF
TRBV4-3 . CASSQEQLATDTQYF
TRBV2 TRBD2 CARKGTSGRADETQYF
TRBV20-1 . CSARDWFGADNEQFF
TRBV3-1 . CASRRDFSGNTIYF
TRBV6-2/TRBV6-3 TRBD1 CAITGTGVGYTF
TRBV6-5 TRBD1 CASSSPVSGQGFSGANVLTF
TRBV7-9 . CASSPTRVYEQYF
TRBV29-1 . CSVEIGTSEKLFF
TRBV30 TRBD1 CAWSHVDRVGYNEQFF
TRBV18 . CASSLEGLEQYF
TRBV7-8 TRBD2 CASSPRGSGRDNEQFF
TRBV5-5 . CASSLERIEQFF
TRBV20-1 . CSATPITGPSTDTQYF
TRBV11-3 . CASSLDPETSLEAFF
TRBV20-1 . CSARDPRDRSADTQYF
TRBV20-1 . CSARVTAEKLFF
TRBV6-1 TRBD1 CASSPGTGGYSNQPQHF
TRBV20-1 TRBD2 CSATPSGIGGAGELFF
TRBV28 . CASSPLGSGPETQYF
TRBV12-3/TRBV12-4 . CASSLRGPNSNQPQHF
TRBV6-5 TRBD2 CASSSSGSKADTQYF
TRBV20-1 . CSARGLGPSYEQYF